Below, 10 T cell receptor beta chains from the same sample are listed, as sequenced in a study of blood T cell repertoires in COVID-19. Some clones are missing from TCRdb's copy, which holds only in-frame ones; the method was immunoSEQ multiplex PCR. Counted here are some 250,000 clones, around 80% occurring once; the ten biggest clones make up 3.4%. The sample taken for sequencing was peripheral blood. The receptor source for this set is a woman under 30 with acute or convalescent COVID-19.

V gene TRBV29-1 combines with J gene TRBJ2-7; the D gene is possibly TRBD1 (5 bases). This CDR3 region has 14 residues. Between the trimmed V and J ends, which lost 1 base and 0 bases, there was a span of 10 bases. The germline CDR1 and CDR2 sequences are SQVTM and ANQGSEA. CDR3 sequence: CSVEGVDSSYEQYF. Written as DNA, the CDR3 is TGCAGCGTTGAAGGGGTTGACAGCTCCTACGAGCAGTACTTC.

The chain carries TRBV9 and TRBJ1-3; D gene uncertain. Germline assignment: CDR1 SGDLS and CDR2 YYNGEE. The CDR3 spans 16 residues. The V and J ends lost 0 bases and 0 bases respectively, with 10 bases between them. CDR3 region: CASSVDGEISGNTIYF. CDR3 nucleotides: TGTGCCAGCAGCGTAGATGGAGAAATCTCTGGAAACACCATATATTTT.

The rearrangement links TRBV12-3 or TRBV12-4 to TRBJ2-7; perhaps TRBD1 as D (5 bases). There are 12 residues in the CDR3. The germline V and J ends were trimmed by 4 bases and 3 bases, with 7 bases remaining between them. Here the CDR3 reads CASSSQGYEQYF. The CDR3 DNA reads TGTGCCAGCAGTTCCCAGGGCTACGAGCAGTACTTC.

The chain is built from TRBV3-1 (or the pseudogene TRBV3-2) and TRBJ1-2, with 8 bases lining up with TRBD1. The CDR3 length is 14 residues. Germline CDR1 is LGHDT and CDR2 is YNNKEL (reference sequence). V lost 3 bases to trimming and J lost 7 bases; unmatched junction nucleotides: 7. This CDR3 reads CASSHTAQGGGYTF. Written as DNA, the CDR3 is TGTGCCAGCAGCCACACCGCACAGGGGGGTGGCTACACCTTC.

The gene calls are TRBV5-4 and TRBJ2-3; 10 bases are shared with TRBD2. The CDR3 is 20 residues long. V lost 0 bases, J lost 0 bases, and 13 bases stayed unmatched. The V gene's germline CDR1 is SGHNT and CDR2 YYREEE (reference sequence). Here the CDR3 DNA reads TGTGCCAGCAGCTTGGCCGGGGCCCGACTAGCGGGCTCCAGCACAGATACGCAGTATTTT. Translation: CASSLAGARLAGSSTDTQYF.

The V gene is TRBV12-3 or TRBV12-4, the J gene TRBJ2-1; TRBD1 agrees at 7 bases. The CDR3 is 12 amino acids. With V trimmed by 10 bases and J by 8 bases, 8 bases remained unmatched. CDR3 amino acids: CATLNRGHEQFF. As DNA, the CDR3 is TGTGCCACCTTGAACAGGGGCCATGAGCAGTTCTTC.

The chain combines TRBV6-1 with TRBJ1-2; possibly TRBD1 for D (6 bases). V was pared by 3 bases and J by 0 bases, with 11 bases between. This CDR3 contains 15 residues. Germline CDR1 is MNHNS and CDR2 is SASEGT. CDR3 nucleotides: TGTGCCAGCAGTGACCGACAGGCCTCTAACTATGGCTACACCTTC. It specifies CASSDRQASNYGYTF.

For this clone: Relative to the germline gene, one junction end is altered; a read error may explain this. CDR3 DNA sequence: TGTGCCAGCTGTTTTGGGGGGAGACGGGGCTACACCTTC. Translating gives CASCFGGRRGYTF. J is TRBJ1-2 and V is TRBV12-3 or TRBV12-4, with D maybe TRBD1 (5 bases). The CDR3 has 13 amino acids.

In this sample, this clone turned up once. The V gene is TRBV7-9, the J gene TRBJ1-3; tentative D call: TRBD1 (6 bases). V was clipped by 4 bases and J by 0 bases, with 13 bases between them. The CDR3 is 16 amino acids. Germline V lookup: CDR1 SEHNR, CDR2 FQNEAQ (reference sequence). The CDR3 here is CASSSKRTDSGNTIYF. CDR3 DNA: TGTGCCAGCAGCTCAAAAAGGACAGACTCTGGAAACACCATATATTTT.

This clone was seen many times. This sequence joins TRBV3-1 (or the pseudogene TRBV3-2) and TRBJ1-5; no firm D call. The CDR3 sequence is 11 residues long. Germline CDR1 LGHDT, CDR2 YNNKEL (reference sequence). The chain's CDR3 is CPNLGNQPQHF. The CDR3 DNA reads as TGTCCTAACCTCGGCAATCAGCCCCAGCATTTT.